This paragraph covers one TCR beta chain sequence. What it binds is not known. The same CDR3 is also encoded by other DNA sequences in this sample. Assay used: immunoSEQ multiplex PCR; TCRdb lists only in-frame clones, some missing. This table holds a few hundred thousand clones, around 82% found once. This specimen comes from a study of Ad26.COV2.S vaccination and SARS-CoV-2 variants. Study background: By the intramuscular route, Ad26.COV2.S was given once, or twice 56 days apart. Study-wide results and limits: Substantial post-vaccination breadth of spike-specific CD8+ and CD4+ T cell responses was reported.

There are 15 residues in the CDR3. Germline CDR1 and CDR2: KGHSH and LQKENI. V lost 2 bases, J lost 0 bases, and 2 bases stayed unmatched. The sample's treatment: 15 to 20 received Ad26.COV2.S at low or high dose, single or two shots; about five received placebo; per-sample allocation not given. Sample collection was performed on day 63 after the first vaccine or placebo injection. This receptor was identified in a person aged 18-60 years who received the Ad26.COV2.S COVID-19 vaccine or a placebo. This specimen consisted of peripheral blood, obtained in a trial of Ad26.COV2.S vaccine versus placebo. The chain combines TRBV18 with TRBJ2-7; 9 bases agree with TRBD1. The CDR3 spells CASSPGQGSSYEQYF. DNA for the CDR3: TGTGCCAGCTCACCAGGACAGGGGTCCTCCTACGAGCAGTACTTC. Complete variable domain (other parts from reference TRBV18 and TRBJ2-7): NAGVMQNPRHLVRRRGQEARLRCSPMKGHSHVYWYRQLPEEGLKFMVYLQKENIIDESGMPKERFSAEFPKEGPSILRIQQVVRGDSAAYFCASSPGQGSSYEQYFGPGTRLTVT.